Listed below are T cell receptor beta chains from one sample, sequenced in a study of blood T cell repertoires in COVID-19. Generated by immunoSEQ multiplex PCR, the TCRdb table keeps only in-frame clones and is missing some. This table has roughly 160,000 clones, over 65% appearing once. The sample taken for sequencing was peripheral blood. The source of these receptors is a woman older than 75 with acute or convalescent COVID-19. Both conserved end residues are part of each CDR3. The D gene is left open where the match is weak. Only part of the rows carry a size: once, few, many, or a class if the clone is expanded.

v_gene: TRBV27
j_gene: TRBJ1-5
d_gene: TRBD1
abundance: NA
CDR3nt: TGTGCCAGCAGTTTATCGGACAGGGGAGGTCAGCCCCAGCATTTT
CDR3aa: CASSLSDRGGQPQHF

v_gene: TRBV28
j_gene: TRBJ2-1
d_gene: TRBD1
abundance: NA
CDR3nt: TGTGCCAGCAGCTCGGGACAGCACAATGAGCAGTTCTTC
CDR3aa: CASSSGQHNEQFF

v_gene: TRBV5-1
j_gene: TRBJ2-7
d_gene: TRBD1
abundance: NA
CDR3nt: TGCGCCAGCAGCCGGGCCGGGACAGAGAGCTCCTACGAGCAGTACTTC
CDR3aa: CASSRAGTESSYEQYF

v_gene: TRBV5-1
j_gene: TRBJ2-6
d_gene: NA
abundance: few
CDR3nt: TGCGCCAGCAGCGCAGGGGTCCGCTCTGGGGCCAACGTCCTGACTTTC
CDR3aa: CASSAGVRSGANVLTF

v_gene: TRBV19
j_gene: TRBJ2-7
d_gene: TRBD1
abundance: many
CDR3nt: TGTGCCAGTAGTAGAGGACAGGGCCCCTACGAGCAGTACTTC
CDR3aa: CASSRGQGPYEQYF

v_gene: TRBV10-3
j_gene: TRBJ1-1
d_gene: NA
abundance: once
CDR3nt: TGTGCCATCAACCGGGGTGGCGGGGGTGACACTGAAGCTTTCTTT
CDR3aa: CAINRGGGGDTEAFF

v_gene: TRBV5-5
j_gene: TRBJ1-4
d_gene: NA
abundance: few
CDR3nt: TGTGCCAGCAGCCAAGTCCCCGAGACCGGGAATGAAAAACTGTTTTTT
CDR3aa: CASSQVPETGNEKLFF

v_gene: TRBV28
j_gene: TRBJ1-1
d_gene: NA
abundance: NA
CDR3nt: TGTGCCAGCAGTTTATCTGCAGGGACTGAAGCTTTCTTT
CDR3aa: CASSLSAGTEAFF

v_gene: TRBV21-1
j_gene: TRBJ2-7
d_gene: NA
abundance: NA
CDR3nt: TGTGCCAGCAGCCCACGACGGGGAGAGGGCTACGAGCAGTACTTC
CDR3aa: CASSPRRGEGYEQYF

v_gene: TRBV27
j_gene: TRBJ2-1
d_gene: NA
abundance: NA
CDR3nt: TGTGCCAGCAGTTTACGTGGGAGCTTTTTCAATGAGCAGTTCTTC
CDR3aa: CASSLRGSFFNEQFF

v_gene: TRBV19
j_gene: TRBJ1-4
d_gene: TRBD1
abundance: NA
CDR3nt: TGTGCCAGTAGTGTTGACAGGGAAGGGCATGAAAAACTGTTTTTT
CDR3aa: CASSVDREGHEKLFF

v_gene: TRBV6-1
j_gene: TRBJ1-2
d_gene: TRBD1
abundance: NA
CDR3nt: TGTGCCAGCAGTTCCGGGGGACAGTGGTATGGCTACACCTTC
CDR3aa: CASSSGGQWYGYTF

v_gene: TRBV19
j_gene: TRBJ2-1
d_gene: TRBD2
abundance: few
CDR3nt: TGTGCCAGCATAAGGACTAGCGGGTCCTACAATGAGCAGTTCTTC
CDR3aa: CASIRTSGSYNEQFF

v_gene: TRBV18
j_gene: TRBJ1-3
d_gene: NA
abundance: NA
CDR3nt: TGTGCCAGCTCACCACCGTCCCAGGAAGCGGCTGGAAACACCATATATTTT
CDR3aa: CASSPPSQEAAGNTIYF

v_gene: TRBV7-2
j_gene: TRBJ2-5
d_gene: TRBD1
abundance: once
CDR3nt: TGTGCCAGCAGCCCGACAGGGGCACAAGAGACCCAGTACTTC
CDR3aa: CASSPTGAQETQYF

v_gene: TRBV14
j_gene: TRBJ2-7
d_gene: TRBD1
abundance: NA
CDR3nt: TGTGCCAGCAGCAAACGGACAGGGGCCTACGAGCAGTACTTC
CDR3aa: CASSKRTGAYEQYF

v_gene: TRBV30
j_gene: TRBJ2-7
d_gene: NA
abundance: few
CDR3nt: TGTGCCTGGACTACAGGGTTCGACGAGCAGTACTTC
CDR3aa: CAWTTGFDEQYF

v_gene: TRBV6-5
j_gene: TRBJ1-2
d_gene: TRBD1
abundance: once
CDR3nt: TGTGCCAGCAGTTACACCGACAGGGCTCATGGCTACACCTTC
CDR3aa: CASSYTDRAHGYTF

v_gene: TRBV2
j_gene: TRBJ2-7
d_gene: TRBD1
abundance: NA
CDR3nt: TGTGCCAGCAGTGGGACAGGGGGAACGAACGAGCAGTACTTC
CDR3aa: CASSGTGGTNEQYF

v_gene: TRBV29-1
j_gene: TRBJ2-7
d_gene: TRBD1
abundance: NA
CDR3nt: TGCAGCGTTGAAGATACGGGCAGGGGGCAATACGAGCAGTACTTC
CDR3aa: CSVEDTGRGQYEQYF

v_gene: TRBV28
j_gene: TRBJ2-7
d_gene: NA
abundance: NA
CDR3nt: TGTGCCAGCACCTCAGGGGCTCCCCATTTTATTTCCTACGAGCAGTACTTC
CDR3aa: CASTSGAPHFISYEQYF

v_gene: TRBV5-4
j_gene: TRBJ2-2
d_gene: NA
abundance: NA
CDR3nt: TGTGCCAGCAGCCTTCCCGAGTCCGGGGAGCTGTTTTTT
CDR3aa: CASSLPESGELFF

v_gene: TRBV14
j_gene: TRBJ2-5
d_gene: TRBD2
abundance: NA
CDR3nt: TGTGCCAGCAGCCAAGCCCAGGGAGGGGTAGAGACCCAGTACTTC
CDR3aa: CASSQAQGGVETQYF

v_gene: TRBV9
j_gene: TRBJ1-6
d_gene: NA
abundance: NA
CDR3nt: TGTGCCAGCAGCGTAGGGGGGGGCGAAAACTATAATTCACCCCTCCACTTT
CDR3aa: CASSVGGGENYNSPLHF

v_gene: TRBV19
j_gene: TRBJ1-5
d_gene: NA
abundance: NA
CDR3nt: TGTGCCAGTAGTATCCTCCACGGGGGACTGAGCAATCAGCCCCAGCATTTT
CDR3aa: CASSILHGGLSNQPQHF

v_gene: TRBV6-5
j_gene: TRBJ1-1
d_gene: NA
abundance: NA
CDR3nt: TGTGCCAGCACCGCAGACAGGTCCCGCACTGAAGCTTTCTTT
CDR3aa: CASTADRSRTEAFF

v_gene: TRBV5-4
j_gene: TRBJ2-7
d_gene: TRBD2
abundance: NA
CDR3nt: TGTGCCAGCAGCTTGAAGCCGCTAGCGGGAGCGGGGGAGCAGTACTTC
CDR3aa: CASSLKPLAGAGEQYF

v_gene: TRBV5-4
j_gene: TRBJ2-7
d_gene: NA
abundance: NA
CDR3nt: TGTGCCAGCATCCCAGAGGGCGGGAACTCCTACGAGCAGTACTTC
CDR3aa: CASIPEGGNSYEQYF

v_gene: TRBV14
j_gene: TRBJ2-1
d_gene: NA
abundance: NA
CDR3nt: TGTGCCAGCAGCCAAGTCGGCGGGACGGGTGAGCAGTTCTTC
CDR3aa: CASSQVGGTGEQFF

v_gene: TRBV6-1
j_gene: TRBJ1-5
d_gene: TRBD1
abundance: many
CDR3nt: TGTGCCAGCAGTGAATTCGTCCGGGACAGGGATCAGCCCCAGCATTTT
CDR3aa: CASSEFVRDRDQPQHF

v_gene: TRBV6-6
j_gene: TRBJ1-1
d_gene: NA
abundance: NA
CDR3nt: TGTGCCAGCAGATATGACAGTAACACTGAAGCTTTCTTT
CDR3aa: CASRYDSNTEAFF

v_gene: TRBV29-1
j_gene: TRBJ1-1
d_gene: TRBD1
abundance: NA
CDR3nt: TGCAGCGCCCACAGGGGTGGGGGCACTGAAGCTTTCTTT
CDR3aa: CSAHRGGGTEAFF

v_gene: TRBV11-2
j_gene: TRBJ2-6
d_gene: NA
abundance: NA
CDR3nt: TGTGCCAGCAGCTATTCTACTTCTGGGGCCAACGTCCTGACTTTC
CDR3aa: CASSYSTSGANVLTF

v_gene: TRBV6-1
j_gene: TRBJ2-1
d_gene: NA
abundance: NA
CDR3nt: TGTGCCAGCAGTGTTACAGGGTTTAGGAACCAGCCGGAGGAGCAGTTCTTC
CDR3aa: CASSVTGFRNQPEEQFF

v_gene: TRBV25-1
j_gene: TRBJ1-2
d_gene: NA
abundance: few
CDR3nt: TGTGCCAGCAGTAAACTTGCGCAGGGGCCCTATGGCTACACCTTC
CDR3aa: CASSKLAQGPYGYTF

v_gene: TRBV28
j_gene: TRBJ2-7
d_gene: TRBD2
abundance: NA
CDR3nt: TGTGCCAGCAGTTTAGATCTGGGGCCGGGACTAGATTCTCAAAGGTCCTACGAGCAGTACTTC
CDR3aa: CASSLDLGPGLDSQRSYEQYF

v_gene: TRBV28
j_gene: TRBJ1-5
d_gene: TRBD1
abundance: NA
CDR3nt: TGTGCCAGCAGATTAACCGGGACAGGGATTGAGCCCCAGCATTTT
CDR3aa: CASRLTGTGIEPQHF

v_gene: TRBV5-1
j_gene: TRBJ1-4
d_gene: TRBD1
abundance: NA
CDR3nt: TGCGCCAGCAGCTGGGGACAGGCGACTAATGAAAAACTGTTTTTT
CDR3aa: CASSWGQATNEKLFF

v_gene: TRBV10-3
j_gene: TRBJ2-2
d_gene: TRBD2
abundance: NA
CDR3nt: TGTGCCATCAGTGAGTCGATGGCTAGCGGGAATCCCGGGGAGCTGTTTTTT
CDR3aa: CAISESMASGNPGELFF

v_gene: TRBV9
j_gene: TRBJ2-1
d_gene: NA
abundance: NA
CDR3nt: TGTGCCAGCAGCGGGGACTTCAATGAGCAGTTCTTC
CDR3aa: CASSGDFNEQFF

v_gene: TRBV5-1
j_gene: TRBJ2-2
d_gene: NA
abundance: NA
CDR3nt: TGCGCCAGCAAGCTTATTCTCGAGATACCCGGGGAGCTGTTTTTT
CDR3aa: CASKLILEIPGELFF

v_gene: TRBV7-9
j_gene: TRBJ2-7
d_gene: NA
abundance: many
CDR3nt: TGTGCCAGCAGCTCCCAGGGGGGATCCTACGAGCAGTACTTC
CDR3aa: CASSSQGGSYEQYF

v_gene: TRBV5-1
j_gene: TRBJ2-1
d_gene: NA
abundance: NA
CDR3nt: TGCGCCAGCAGCCCGGACGGGAGTACCTACAATGAGCAGTTCTTC
CDR3aa: CASSPDGSTYNEQFF

v_gene: TRBV11-2
j_gene: TRBJ2-5
d_gene: NA
abundance: NA
CDR3nt: TGTGCCAGCACTGAGGATCTGACTCATGGGACCCAGTACTTC
CDR3aa: CASTEDLTHGTQYF

v_gene: TRBV27
j_gene: TRBJ2-2
d_gene: TRBD2
abundance: NA
CDR3nt: TGTGCCAGCAGTTTATACCTCGGGAGGATCGGGGAGCTGTTTTTT
CDR3aa: CASSLYLGRIGELFF

v_gene: TRBV25-1
j_gene: TRBJ1-2
d_gene: NA
abundance: few
CDR3nt: TGTGCCAGCAGTGAATGGGGAGGGCAGACATATGGCTACACCTTC
CDR3aa: CASSEWGGQTYGYTF

v_gene: TRBV7-3
j_gene: TRBJ2-5
d_gene: NA
abundance: NA
CDR3nt: TGTGCCAGCAGCTTAACCAGGGAAGAGACCCAGTACTTC
CDR3aa: CASSLTREETQYF

v_gene: TRBV9
j_gene: TRBJ1-3
d_gene: NA
abundance: NA
CDR3nt: TGTGCCAGCAGCGTAGATCCGGTCTCTGGAAACACCATATATTTT
CDR3aa: CASSVDPVSGNTIYF

v_gene: TRBV5-1
j_gene: TRBJ2-2
d_gene: NA
abundance: NA
CDR3nt: TGCGCCAGCAGCTCGGGACTCTTTACCGGGGAGCTGTTTTTT
CDR3aa: CASSSGLFTGELFF

v_gene: TRBV19
j_gene: TRBJ2-6
d_gene: NA
abundance: NA
CDR3nt: TGTGCCAGTAGTGGACACTCTGGGGCCAACGTCCTGACTTTC
CDR3aa: CASSGHSGANVLTF